The clone carrying this T cell receptor (beta chain) was seen more than once but under ten times. This entry is derived from a study of response to subunit inactivated influenza vaccine. TCRdb re-analysed the RT-PCR reads in MiXCR, keeping a single row per CDR3 protein. The table records about 160,000 distinct CDR3 sequences, approximately 11% of them present only once. This receptor was taken from a man in his fifties who received an inactivated influenza vaccine. The sequenced sample was non-naive T cells sorted from PBMCs, obtained more than 35 days after vaccination.

The DNA for the CDR3 is TGCAGTGCTAGAGTCCCGACAGGGGGCTCTAGCGGGAGTACCTACGAGCAGTACTTC. As protein: CSARVPTGGSSGSTYEQYF. The V call is TRBV20-1, the J call TRBJ2-7; D may match TRBD1 or TRBD2 (10 bases each). The ends were cut back, 1 base at V and 2 bases at J, with 27 bases in the middle. From germline, CDR1 is DFQATT and CDR2 SNEGSKA (reference sequence). This CDR3 has 19 amino acids.